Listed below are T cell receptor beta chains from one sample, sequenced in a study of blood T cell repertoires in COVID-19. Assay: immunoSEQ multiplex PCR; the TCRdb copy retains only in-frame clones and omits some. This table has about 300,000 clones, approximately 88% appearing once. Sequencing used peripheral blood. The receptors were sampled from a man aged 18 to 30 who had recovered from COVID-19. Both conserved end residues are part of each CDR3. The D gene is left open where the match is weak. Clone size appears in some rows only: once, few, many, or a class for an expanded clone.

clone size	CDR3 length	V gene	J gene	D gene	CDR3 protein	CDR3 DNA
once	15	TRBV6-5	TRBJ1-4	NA	CASSYGGVTNEKLFF	TGTGCCAGCAGTTACGGGGGGGTAACTAATGAAAAACTGTTTTTT
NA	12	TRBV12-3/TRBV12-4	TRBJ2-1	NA	CASSTGYNEQFF	TGTGCCAGCAGTACAGGGTACAATGAGCAGTTCTTC
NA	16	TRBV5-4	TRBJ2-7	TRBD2	CASSPGLAGGAYEQYF	TGTGCCAGCAGCCCGGGACTAGCGGGAGGGGCCTACGAGCAGTACTTC
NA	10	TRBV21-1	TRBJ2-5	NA	CANRPETQYF	TGTGCGAACAGACCGGAGACCCAGTACTTC
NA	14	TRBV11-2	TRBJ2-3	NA	CASSRGLGTDTQYF	TGTGCCAGCAGCCGGGGACTCGGCACAGATACGCAGTATTTT
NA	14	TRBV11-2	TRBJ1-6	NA	CASSLGPPNSPLHF	TGTGCCAGCAGCTTAGGGCCGCCTAATTCACCCCTCCACTTT
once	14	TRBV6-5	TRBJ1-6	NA	CASSDSVLTRGLHF	TGTGCCAGCAGTGACTCCGTGCTCACTCGGGGGCTCCACTTT
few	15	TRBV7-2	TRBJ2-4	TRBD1	CASSPSRTGKNIQYF	TGTGCCAGCAGCCCATCCAGGACAGGCAAAAACATTCAGTACTTC
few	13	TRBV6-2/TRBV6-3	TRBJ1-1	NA	CASSTPKQGGAFF	TGTGCCAGCAGTACCCCCAAACAGGGCGGAGCTTTCTTT
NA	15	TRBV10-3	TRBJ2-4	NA	CAISQHTGLENIQYF	TGTGCCATCAGTCAACACACAGGGTTGGAAAACATTCAGTACTTC
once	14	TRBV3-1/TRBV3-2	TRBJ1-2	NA	CASSQDQGWGGYTF	TGTGCCAGCAGCCAAGATCAGGGCTGGGGAGGCTACACCTTC
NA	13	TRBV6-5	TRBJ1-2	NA	CAAGGAAPYGYTF	TGTGCCGCGGGGGGGGCCGCGCCCTATGGCTACACCTTC
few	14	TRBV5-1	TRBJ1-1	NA	CASSFATGNTEAFF	TGCGCCAGCAGCTTCGCGACAGGGAACACTGAAGCTTTCTTT
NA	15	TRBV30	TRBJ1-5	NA	CAWSVPLDSNQPQHF	TGTGCCTGGAGTGTACCCTTAGACAGTAATCAGCCCCAGCATTTT
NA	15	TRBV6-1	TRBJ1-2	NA	CASSEAGGGQDGYTF	TGTGCCAGCAGTGAAGCAGGGGGGGGGCAGGATGGCTACACCTTC
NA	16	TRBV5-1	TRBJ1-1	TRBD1	CASSPPGTGLNTEAFF	TGCGCCAGCAGCCCACCGGGGACAGGTCTGAACACTGAAGCTTTCTTT
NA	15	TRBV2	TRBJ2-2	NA	CASSSLYRDTGELFF	TGTGCCAGCAGTTCTCTTTACAGGGACACCGGGGAGCTGTTTTTT
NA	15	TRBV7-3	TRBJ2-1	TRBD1	CASSFGDSSYNEQFF	TGTGCCAGCAGCTTCGGGGACAGCTCCTACAATGAGCAGTTCTTC
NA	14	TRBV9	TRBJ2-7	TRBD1	CASNREGANNEQYF	TGTGCCAGCAACCGAGAGGGGGCCAACAACGAGCAGTACTTC
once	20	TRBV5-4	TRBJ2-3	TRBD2	CASSLGLIQRGGLGTDTQYF	TGTGCCAGCAGCTTGGGTTTGATCCAGCGGGGGGGCCTAGGCACAGATACGCAGTATTTT
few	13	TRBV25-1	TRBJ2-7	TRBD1	CASRRQGQYEQYF	TGTGCCAGCAGACGACAGGGTCAATACGAGCAGTACTTC
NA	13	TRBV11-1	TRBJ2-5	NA	CASSLTDQETQYF	TGTGCCAGCAGCTTGACAGATCAAGAGACCCAGTACTTC
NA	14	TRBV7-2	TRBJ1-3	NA	CASSPPVSGNTIYF	TGTGCCAGCAGCCCTCCAGTCTCTGGAAACACCATATATTTT
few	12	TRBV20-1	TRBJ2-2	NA	CSASRNTGELFF	TGCAGTGCTAGTCGTAACACCGGGGAGCTGTTTTTT
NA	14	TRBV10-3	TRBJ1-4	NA	CAIKGGTSNEKLFF	TGTGCCATCAAGGGCGGGACCTCTAATGAAAAACTGTTTTTT
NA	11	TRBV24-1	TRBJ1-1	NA	CATKGRAEAFF	TGTGCCACCAAGGGGAGGGCTGAAGCTTTCTTT
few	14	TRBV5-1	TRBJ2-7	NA	CASSLEQVKDEQYF	TGCGCCAGCAGCTTGGAGCAGGTCAAAGACGAGCAGTACTTC
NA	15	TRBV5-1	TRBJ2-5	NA	CASSLAGTIQETQYF	TGCGCCAGCAGCTTGGCGGGTACCATCCAAGAGACCCAGTACTTC
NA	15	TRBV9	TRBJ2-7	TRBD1	CASSVEPGQVYEQYF	TGTGCCAGCAGCGTAGAACCGGGACAGGTTTACGAGCAGTACTTC
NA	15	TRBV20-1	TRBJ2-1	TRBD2	CSASPTSGGNNEQFF	TGCAGTGCTAGTCCAACTAGCGGGGGCAACAATGAGCAGTTCTTC
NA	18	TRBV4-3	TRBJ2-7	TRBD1	CASSQEIAGTAYSYEQYF	TGCGCCAGCAGCCAAGAAATTGCCGGGACAGCCTATTCCTACGAGCAGTACTTC
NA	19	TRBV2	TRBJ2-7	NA	CASSDPPEMTDPSSYEQYF	TGTGCCAGCAGTGACCCCCCGGAGATGACCGACCCTAGCTCCTACGAGCAGTACTTC
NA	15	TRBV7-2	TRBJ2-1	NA	CASSTRQKSYNEQFF	TGTGCCAGCAGCACCCGACAGAAAAGCTACAATGAGCAGTTCTTC
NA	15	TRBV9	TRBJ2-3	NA	CASSLEASRTDTQYF	TGTGCCAGCAGCCTCGAGGCCTCCCGCACAGATACGCAGTATTTT
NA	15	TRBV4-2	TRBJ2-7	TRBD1	CASSQGGTASYEQYF	TGTGCCAGCAGCCAAGGAGGGACAGCCTCCTACGAGCAGTACTTC
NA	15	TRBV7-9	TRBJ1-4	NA	CASSLAIATNEKLFF	TGTGCCAGCAGCTTAGCTATAGCAACTAATGAAAAACTGTTTTTT
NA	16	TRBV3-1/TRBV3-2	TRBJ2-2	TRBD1	CASSQVDRANTGELFF	TGTGCCAGCAGCCAAGTGGACAGGGCGAACACCGGGGAGCTGTTTTTT
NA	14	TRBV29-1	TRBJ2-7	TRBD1	CSVEPQGNSYEQYF	TGCAGCGTTGAACCACAGGGGAACTCCTACGAGCAGTACTTC
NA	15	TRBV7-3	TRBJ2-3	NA	CASSFGGGITDTQYF	TGTGCCAGCAGCTTCGGGGGAGGTATTACAGATACGCAGTATTTT
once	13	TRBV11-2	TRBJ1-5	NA	CASSISSDQPQHF	TGTGCCAGCAGCATTTCTAGCGATCAGCCCCAGCATTTT
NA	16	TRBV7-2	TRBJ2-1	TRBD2	CASSFGLAESYNEQFF	TGTGCCAGCAGCTTCGGACTAGCGGAGTCCTACAATGAGCAGTTCTTC
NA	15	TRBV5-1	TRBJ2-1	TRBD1	CASSHRQGTYNEQFF	TGCGCCAGCAGCCACAGACAGGGGACGTACAATGAGCAGTTCTTC
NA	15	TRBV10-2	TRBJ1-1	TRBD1	CASSEPIQGPTEAFF	TGCGCCAGCAGTGAGCCAATACAGGGGCCCACTGAAGCTTTCTTT
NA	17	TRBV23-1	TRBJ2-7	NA	CASSQWECGRDSYEQYF	TGCGCCAGCAGTCAATGGGAATGCGGCAGGGACTCCTACGAGCAGTACTTC
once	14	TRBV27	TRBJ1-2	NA	CASSLTGSNYGYTF	TGTGCCAGCAGCTTGACAGGTTCTAACTATGGCTACACCTTC
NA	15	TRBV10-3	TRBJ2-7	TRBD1	CAISSGTGGPYEQYF	TGTGCCATCAGCTCCGGGACAGGGGGCCCCTACGAGCAGTACTTC
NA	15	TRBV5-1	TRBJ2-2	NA	CASSLSQENTGELFF	TGCGCCAGCAGCTTGTCACAGGAAAACACCGGGGAGCTGTTTTTT
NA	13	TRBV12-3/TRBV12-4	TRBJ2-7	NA	CASSSGTRGEQYF	TGTGCCAGCAGTTCCGGGACAAGGGGCGAGCAGTACTTC
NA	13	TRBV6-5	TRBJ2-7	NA	CASSYRSSYEQYF	TGTGCCAGCAGTTATAGGAGCTCCTACGAGCAGTACTTC
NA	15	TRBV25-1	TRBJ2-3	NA	CASSEWLGGTDTQYF	TGTGCCAGCAGTGAATGGCTGGGGGGAACAGATACGCAGTATTTT
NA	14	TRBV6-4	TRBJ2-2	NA	CASSVRQGNGELFF	TGTGCCAGCAGTGTGCGTCAGGGGAACGGGGAGCTGTTTTTT
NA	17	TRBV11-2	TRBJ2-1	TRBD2	CASSRRTSGGAGNEQFF	TGTGCCAGCAGCCGGCGTACTAGCGGGGGGGCAGGCAATGAGCAGTTCTTC
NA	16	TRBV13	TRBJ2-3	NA	CASSTTRGPSTDTQYF	TGTGCCAGCAGCACCACCCGTGGGCCGAGCACAGATACGCAGTATTTT
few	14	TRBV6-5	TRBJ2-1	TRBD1	CATNRDRGSNEQFF	TGTGCCACCAACCGGGACAGGGGCTCCAATGAGCAGTTCTTC
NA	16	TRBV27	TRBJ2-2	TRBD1	CASSFDRDRDTGELFF	TGTGCCAGCAGTTTCGACCGGGACAGAGACACCGGGGAGCTGTTTTTT